These 24 T cell receptor beta chains originate from one sample sequenced in a study of regulatory T cells in long-lasting Graves disease listed by TCRdb under 2021. The library was prepared using multiplex PCR. Instrument used: Illumina HiSeq 4000. iRepertoire HTBI primers and Arm-PCR amplification of CDR3 regions were used to construct TCR beta libraries. TCRdb handled the public reads itself, with Q25 trimming in fastp and clone calling in MiXCR, and kept productive beta chains. A single entry per CDR3 protein holds the most common genes and DNA from its merged rows. This sample comprises 400,000 to 650,000 distinct CDR3 sequences, about 15% of them detected only once. The ten largest clones represent roughly 25% of the sample. The sample's time point label, decoded: newly diagnosed GD, antithyroid drugs for less than 3 months. RNA was extracted from PBMCs in TRIzol for both TCR sequencing and RNA sequencing.

In addition, the sample was reused for a study of T cells in Graves' hyperthyroidism and ophthalmopathy.

The sequences come from peripheral blood mononuclear cells (PBMCs), collected at new diagnosis, from a patient treated with antithyroid drugs. Every receptor here comes from a woman aged 35-65 years with Graves disease. Donor details come from another sample of the same person, matched by shared clones.

The J gene is TRBJ2-3, the V gene TRBV12-3 or TRBV12-4, with a weak D call TRBD2 (7 bases). Trimming removed 1 base from V and 4 bases from J, with 12 bases in between. This CDR3 comprises 15 residues. CDR3 nucleotide sequence: TGTGCCAGCAGTTTAGAGGCGGGGGCTGCAGATACGCAGTATTTT. Protein: CASSLEAGAADTQYF.

The rearrangement joins TRBV3-1 to TRBJ2-1; D call uncertain. Per germline, CDR1 LGHDT and CDR2 YNNKEL (reference sequence). This CDR3 spans 14 amino acids. V was cut by 4 bases and J by 7 bases, with 14 bases left in between. The CDR3 nucleotides are TGTGCCAGCAGCCTTACAGAGTTGAAAAATGAGCAGTTCTTC. Translated: CASSLTELKNEQFF.

The chain employs TRBV7-9 and TRBJ1-2; 9 bases are shared with TRBD1. Germline V gene sequence: CDR1 SEHNR, CDR2 FQNEAQ (reference sequence). With 4 bases clipped from V and 0 bases from J, the junction kept 6 bases outside the gene matches. The CDR3 has 16 residues. CDR3 sequence reads: CASSWAGTGPNYGYTF. The CDR3 DNA reads TGTGCCAGCAGCTGGGCCGGGACAGGGCCTAACTATGGCTACACCTTC.

A few counts support this clonotype. The J gene is TRBJ2-1, the V gene TRBV27, with 11 bases fitting TRBD2. CDR1 is MNHEY, CDR2 SMNVEV, per germline (reference sequence). V was pared by 7 bases and J by 8 bases, with 13 bases of the junction left unmatched. This CDR3 is 16 amino acids long. The CDR3 sequence: CASTPRGLAVRDEQFF. In DNA form, the CDR3 reads TGTGCCAGCACCCCCCGGGGACTAGCGGTCCGTGATGAGCAGTTCTTC.

Many counts were recorded for this clonotype. The chain couples TRBV4-1 to TRBJ2-7, with D possibly being TRBD2 (5 bases). The length of the CDR3 is 17 residues. Looked up from germline, CDR1 is MGHRA and CDR2 is YSYEKL. Trimming took off 2 bases at V and 0 bases at J, with 17 bases between the two ends. The CDR3 DNA is TGCGCCAGCAGCCAACTAGCAGCCGGGATTCGCTCCTACGAGCAGTACTTC. Amino acid sequence: CASSQLAAGIRSYEQYF.

The rearrangement links TRBV7-2 to TRBJ2-1; D might be TRBD1 (5 bases). Trimming removed 5 bases from V and 5 bases from J, with 10 bases in between. The germline V gene encodes CDR1 SGHTA and CDR2 FQGNSA. The CDR3 has 13 amino acids. The CDR3 loop reads CASSHVQDNEQFF. The CDR3 DNA follows: TGTGCCAGCAGCCATGTACAGGACAATGAGCAGTTCTTC.

This clonotype occurred a few times. This chain joins TRBV29-1 and TRBJ2-5; perhaps TRBD2 as D (6 bases). The length of the CDR3 is 13 residues. Trimming took 4 bases from V and 0 from J, leaving 9 bases between them. Germline assignment: CDR1 SQVTM and CDR2 ANQGSEA. CDR3 in amino acids: CSVAGVHQETQYF. CDR3 in DNA: TGCAGCGTTGCGGGGGTCCACCAAGAGACCCAGTACTTC.

This clonotype showed up just a few times. The rearrangement joins TRBV12-3 or TRBV12-4 to TRBJ1-2, with D unclear. The CDR3 has 15 amino acids. Trimming removed 3 bases at V and 4 bases at J, with 15 bases between. DNA of the CDR3: TGTGCCAGCAGTTTTAGTTTGGACCGAGCCTATGGCTACACCTTC. It yields the protein CASSFSLDRAYGYTF.

This clonotype was seen many times. The chain carries TRBV15 and TRBJ2-1, with D unclear. The CDR3 is 12 residues long. Germline assignment: CDR1 LNHNV and CDR2 YYDKDF (reference sequence). Between the trimmed V and J ends, which lost 1 base and 7 bases, there was a span of 5 bases. DNA of the CDR3: TGTGCCACCAGCAGAGCCCGAAATGAGCAGTTCTTC. Translated: CATSRARNEQFF.

This clonotype occurred many times. This chain joins TRBV12-3 or TRBV12-4 and TRBJ1-1; D uncertain. This CDR3 has 15 amino acids. With 2 bases removed from V and 4 bases from J, the gap between germline ends came to 14 bases. CDR3 protein: CASSLSGARTTEAFF. The CDR3 DNA is TGTGCCAGCAGTTTATCGGGAGCCCGGACCACTGAAGCTTTCTTT.

This clonotype was detected a few times. The chain links TRBV6-1 to TRBJ1-3, with 7 bases lining up with TRBD1. CDR3 length: 14 amino acids. The junction had 6 bases not matched to a gene; V was cut back by 6 bases and J by 4 bases. Germline assignment: CDR1 MNHNS and CDR2 SASEGT. The DNA of the CDR3 is TGTGCCAGCAGACCTGGGGACAGAGGAAACACCATATATTTT. Protein sequence: CASRPGDRGNTIYF.

This clonotype was seen a handful of times. This sequence joins TRBV20-1 and TRBJ1-2; no definite D call. Per germline, CDR1 DFQATT and CDR2 SNEGSKA (reference sequence). CDR3 length: 10 residues. V lost 6 bases to trimming and J lost 12 bases, with 14 bases between them. The CDR3 loop is CSALSILHTF. The CDR3 DNA sequence: TGCAGTGCCCTTTCGATACTCCACACCTTC.

This clonotype was observed a handful of times. This may come from a read error, since a much larger clone is one base off. The chain links TRBV2 to TRBJ2-3, with unresolved D. CDR1 is SNHLY and CDR2 is FYNNEI in the germline V gene. The CDR3 is made up of 11 amino acids. Here the CDR3 reads CASSSQDAQYF. CDR3 DNA: TGTGCCAGCAGTAGTCAAGATGCGCAGTATTTT.

This clonotype was picked up a small number of times. The chain recombines TRBV20-1 with TRBJ2-7; D perhaps matches TRBD2 (6 bases). The germline gives CDR1 DFQATT, CDR2 SNEGSKA (reference sequence). The CDR3 is 16 amino acids. V was pared by 0 bases and J by 4 bases, with 19 bases between. CDR3 region: CSARDLSAGRPYEQYF. The CDR3 DNA follows: TGCAGTGCTAGAGACCTATCCGCGGGACGGCCATACGAGCAGTACTTC.

In this sample, this clonotype turned up many times. The chain uses TRBV5-5 and TRBJ1-1; no clear D gene. The CDR3 has 14 amino acids. Trimming took off 0 bases at V and 0 bases at J, with 6 bases between the two ends. CDR1 is SGHKS and CDR2 is YYEKEE in the germline V gene (reference sequence). CDR3 residues: CASSLGHMNTEAFF. The CDR3 region has the DNA TGTGCCAGCAGCTTGGGACACATGAACACTGAAGCTTTCTTT.

This clonotype occurred a few times. This chain connects TRBV19 to TRBJ1-2; no clear D gene. V gave up 6 bases and J gave up 3 bases, with 14 bases separating them. The CDR3 is 14 amino acids. CDR1 and CDR2 from the germline V gene are LNHDA and SQIVND (reference sequence). The DNA for the CDR3 is TGTGCCAGTAGCTCGCGAGACTCCTACTATGGCTACACCTTC. It is translated as CASSSRDSYYGYTF.

A word on this clonotype: A much more abundant neighbour one base away suggests this may be a read error. V is TRBV7-9 and J is TRBJ2-7; D tentatively reads TRBD1 or TRBD2 (5 bases each). Germline V gene lookup returns CDR1 SEHNR and CDR2 FQNEAQ (reference sequence). The length of the CDR3 is 14 residues. The V gene lost 4 bases and the J gene lost 1 base, with 11 bases spanning the gap. CDR3 protein: CASSSGTESYEQYF. The CDR3 DNA reads as TGTGCCAGCAGCTCCGGGACGGAGTCCTACGAGCAGTACTTC.

In this sample, this clonotype turned up many times. This chain links TRBV18 with TRBJ1-1; 7 nucleotides agree with TRBD1. The CDR3 length is 14 residues. CDR1 is KGHSH, CDR2 LQKENI, per germline. J gave up 6 bases and V 0 bases, and 4 bases lay outside the gene matches. CDR3 sequence reads: CASSPPQGYSEAFF. In DNA form, the CDR3 reads TGTGCCAGCTCACCACCACAGGGGTATTCTGAAGCTTTCTTT.

V is TRBV3-1 and J is TRBJ1-5, with D perhaps TRBD1 (5 bases). The CDR3 totals 13 residues. V was trimmed by 3 bases and J by 5 bases, leaving 8 bases between them. Per germline, CDR1 LGHDT and CDR2 YNNKEL (reference sequence). The CDR3 nucleotides are TGTGCCAGCAGCCAGGGGGATGATCAGCCCCAGCATTTT. Residues: CASSQGDDQPQHF.

This clonotype has at least ten counts. The rearrangement joins TRBV12-3 or TRBV12-4 to TRBJ2-5; D is perhaps TRBD2 (6 bases). CDR3 size: 13 residues. Trimming took off 9 bases at V and 1 base at J, with 12 bases between the two ends. CDR3 loop: CASCGGAQETQYF. The CDR3 DNA sequence: TGTGCCAGTTGTGGCGGGGCCCAAGAGACCCAGTACTTC.

Points on this clonotype: One end of the junction fails to match germline, which may point to a read error. This chain joins TRBV10-3 and TRBJ1-1; D possibly corresponds to TRBD1 (6 bases). This CDR3 comprises 13 residues. Germline V gives CDR1 ENHRY, CDR2 SYGVKD. The CDR3 nucleotides read TGTGCCATCACTGAGGGGGAGAACACTGAAGCTTTCTTT. Translation gives CAITEGENTEAFF.

This clonotype has a count of ten or more. V gene TRBV3-1 combines with J gene TRBJ1-1; 7 positions agree with TRBD1. In germline, CDR1 is LGHDT, CDR2 YNNKEL (reference sequence). V gave up 2 bases and J gave up 1 base; unmatched junction bases: 4. The CDR3 runs to 15 residues. In nucleotides, the CDR3 is TGTGCCAGCAGCCAATATGGACAGGCGAACACTGAAGCTTTCTTT. It yields the protein CASSQYGQANTEAFF.

This clonotype was picked up a small number of times. The chain joins TRBV12-5 to TRBJ1-1, with TRBD1 matching over 8 bases. This CDR3 comprises 13 residues. Germline trimming cut 6 bases from V and 5 bases from J; bases unmatched to any gene: 5. CDR1 is LGHNT, CDR2 FRNRAP, per germline. CDR3 nucleotides: TGTGCTAGTGGCTACAGGGGGATAACTGAAGCTTTCTTT. This sequence encodes CASGYRGITEAFF.

The V call is TRBV30, the J call TRBJ1-2, with D possibly TRBD1 on 6 matching bases. The CDR3 has 16 amino acids. The germline V and J ends were trimmed by 0 bases and 6 bases, with 20 bases remaining between them. Germline V gene data show CDR1 as GTSNPN and CDR2 as SVGIG (reference sequence). The CDR3 region has the DNA TGTGCCTGGAGTGTAATTGGGGGCCCCTCTGCGAATGGCTACACCTTC. Its protein is CAWSVIGGPSANGYTF.